This TCR beta chain was sequenced during a study of blood T cell repertoires in COVID-19. For the study at large: Collection of acute and convalescent COVID-19 samples took place in the United States, Italy and Spain. PBMCs, B-cell-depleted T cells, or T cells were the source of the cDNA or gDNA that made up the material.

In the authors' workflow: Amplification with reference gene primers provided the estimates of nucleated cell counts. This table comes from immunoSEQ multiplex PCR, and its TCRdb copy is limited to in-frame clones, with some not included. V, J and clone size are those of that table, while D and trimming were read from the DNA. Seen here are 250,000 to 350,000 clones, about 90% observed once, and the top ten hold about 10%. The Seattle patients joined while their infection was active and were tracked longitudinally afterward. There are 15 residues in the CDR3. Germline V CDR1 and CDR2: SNHLY, FYNNEI. V trimming: 5 bases; J trimming: 6 bases; junction bases outside the gene matches: 8.

The sequence derives from a woman aged 25 to 39 with COVID-19, enrolled during active disease. This chain joins TRBV2 and TRBJ2-7, with TRBD2 identical over 12 bases. Sequenced: peripheral blood. The CDR3 coding sequence is TGTGCCAGCAGTCTAGGACTAGCGGGGATCTCCGAGCAGTACTTC. As protein: CASSLGLAGISEQYF. Full variable domain (outside the CDR3, taken from reference TRBV2 and TRBJ2-7): EPEVTQTPSHQVTQMGQEVILRCVPISNHLYFYWYRQILGQKVEFLVSFYNNEISEKSEIFDDQFSVERPDGSNFTLKIRSTKLEDSAMYFCASSLGLAGISEQYFGPGTRLTVT.